The next 4 T cell receptor delta chains were all read from a single sample in a study of Vδ1+ human thymocytes (dated by TCRdb to 2016 to 2018). Sequencing was carried out with an Illumina MiSeq. RNA extraction was performed with the RNeasy mini kit, and reverse transcription was done with Superscript III. To generate the CDR3 amplicons, a multiplex PCR was run using pooled V-gene forward primers together with a constant-region reverse primer that carried Illumina adaptor overhangs. TCRdb called clones from the public reads with CATT, and repeated DNA sequences were later combined into one row. For this sample there are under 80,000 delta-chain clones; about 35% appear just once. 0.2% to 0.3% of the sample rests with the top ten. What the research found in general, with its limitations: Thymic TRG and TRD repertoires appeared highly polyclonal with Gaussian CDR3 length distributions, unlike oligoclonal peripheral blood repertoires.

These TCRs' antigens remain unknown. Material: Vdelta1+ gamma-delta thymocytes from the thymus. The intended sense of this specimen's cell subset or site label: FACS-sorted CD3+ TCRalphabeta- TCRVdelta1+ TCRVdelta2- thymocytes. The source is a boy under two years old who had congenital heart surgery.

V usage is TRDV1 and J usage is TRDJ1; D perhaps matches TRDD3 (6 bases). CDR1 is TSWWSYY, CDR2 QGS, per germline. V dropped 9 bases and J dropped 1 base, with 24 bases sitting between them. The CDR3 extends over 17 amino acids. CDR3 DNA: TGTGCTCTCAATTCCTTCAGTACTGGGTGGTCCACCGATAAACTCATCTTT. It codes for CALNSFSTGWSTDKLIF.

This clone was counted between two and nine times. The rearrangement joins TRDV1 to TRDJ1; 11 bases are shared with TRDD3. This CDR3 contains 20 residues. The ends lost 0 bases at V and 2 bases at J; junction bases unmatched: 14. Germline V lookup: CDR1 TSWWSYY, CDR2 QGS. For the CDR3, the DNA is TGTGCTCTTGGGGAACTAAGCCCTTACTGGGGGATATCGGGGACCGATAAACTCATCTTT. This sequence encodes CALGELSPYWGISGTDKLIF.

The chain uses TRDV1 and TRDJ1; TRDD3 aligns across 13 bases. Germline V gene data show CDR1 as TSWWSYY and CDR2 as QGS. The CDR3 runs to 24 residues. V lost 1 base and J lost 0; bases outside the gene matches: 23. CDR3 nucleotide sequence: TGTGCTCTTGGGGAACCTCCCCAGCCCACTACTGGGGGATACGGATTAGCGGACACCGATAAACTCATCTTT. Its protein is CALGEPPQPTTGGYGLADTDKLIF.

The chain employs TRDV1 and TRDJ1; D remains unclear. The V gene lost 3 bases and the J gene lost 0 bases, with 14 bases spanning the gap. CDR1 and CDR2 from the germline V gene are TSWWSYY and QGS. The CDR3 loop spans 16 amino acids. CDR3 sequence (DNA): TGTGCTCTTGGGGAGGGACTCCCGCGTAACACCGATAAACTCATCTTT. Amino acid sequence: CALGEGLPRNTDKLIF.